These T cell receptor beta chains were read from a single sample in a study of shared T cell receptors in the human thymus. The protocol was immunoSEQ multiplex PCR, while the TCRdb copy is restricted to in-frame clones and leaves out a portion. The table has approximately 660,000 clones, around 87% seen once; the top ten hold 0.0095% to 0.013%. Separately, the same data were catalogued under a study of human thymus T cells.

The specimen was thymocytes. Receptors originate from a boy younger than two with a congenital heart defect. CDR3s include the opening cysteine and the closing phenylalanine or tryptophan. The D gene is left open where the match is weak. A row's size may be missing; if present it is once, few, many or a size class.

-	TRBV11-2	TRBD2	TRBJ2-1	TGTGCCAGCAGCTTAGGGACTAGCGGCTCCCATGAGCAGTTCTTC	CASSLGTSGSHEQFF
-	TRBV10-3	TRBD2	TRBJ2-2	TGTGCCATCAGTGAGTCGAAGGGGACTAGCGGGAGGTGGAACACCGGGGAGCTGTTTTTT	CAISESKGTSGRWNTGELFF
-	TRBV5-6	TRBD1	TRBJ2-2	TGTGCCAGCAGCACCGACAGGGGGTCGGACACCGGGGAGCTGTTTTTT	CASSTDRGSDTGELFF
few	TRBV6-6	-	TRBJ1-5	TGTGCCAGCAGTTACCGGTACAGGGAACAGCCCCAGCATTTT	CASSYRYREQPQHF
-	TRBV4-1	-	TRBJ1-6	TGCGCCAGCAGCCAGGTCGCGGGCTCCGTGACTAATTCACCCCTCCACTTT	CASSQVAGSVTNSPLHF
-	TRBV4-1	TRBD2	TRBJ2-7	TGCGCCAGCAGCCAACCGGGACTAGCTAGGGGTGAGCAGTACTTC	CASSQPGLARGEQYF
-	TRBV19	TRBD2	TRBJ2-7	TGTGCCAGTAGTAGTGGGACTAGCGGAACCTACGAGCAGTACTTC	CASSSGTSGTYEQYF
-	TRBV20-1	-	TRBJ1-2	TGCAGTGCTCTAGTCCCATATGGCTACACCTTC	CSALVPYGYTF
-	TRBV10-1	TRBD1	TRBJ1-1	TGCGCCAGCAGTGAGTCGACAGGGCACACTGAAGCTTTCTTT	CASSESTGHTEAFF
-	TRBV4-1	-	TRBJ2-3	TGCGCCAGCAGCCAAGATGTGGCGGTCGGCACAGATACGCAGTATTTT	CASSQDVAVGTDTQYF
-	TRBV19	-	TRBJ2-1	TGTGCCAGTAGTATTTTGTGGGGGGGCCATATGGGTGGGCAGTTCTTC	CASSILWGGHMGGQFF
-	TRBV19	TRBD2	TRBJ2-7	TGTGCCAGTACCACAGGACTAGCGGGCTCCTACGAGCAGTACTTC	CASTTGLAGSYEQYF
-	TRBV7-8	TRBD2	TRBJ2-7	TGTGCCAGCAGCACCCCACTAGCGGGAGGGCCCCGTTCTTCCTACGAGCAGTACTTC	CASSTPLAGGPRSSYEQYF
-	TRBV4-2	-	TRBJ1-4	TGTGCCAGCAGCCAAGACTCAAGAGGTGCAACTAATGAAAAACTGTTTTTT	CASSQDSRGATNEKLFF
-	TRBV6-5	TRBD1	TRBJ1-1	TGTGCCAGCAGTTTTCAGGGGGAGAACACTGAAGCTTTCTTT	CASSFQGENTEAFF
-	TRBV4-3	-	TRBJ1-3	TGCGCCAGCAGTCACAATAGGACACCCTTGAGCTCTGGAAACACCATATATTTT	CASSHNRTPLSSGNTIYF
once	TRBV5-1	-	TRBJ2-5	TGCGCCAGCAGCTTCTTCGGAGAGACCCAGTACTTC	CASSFFGETQYF